This is a list of T cell receptor beta chains from one sample in a study of vaccination effects on CD4 cells after COVID-19. No antigens are known for them. Here immunoSEQ multiplex PCR was the method, and the copy in TCRdb shows in-frame clones only, minus some. The sample shows 70,000 to 75,000 clones, roughly three quarters of them seen only once. The source was CD4+ T cells from PBMCs cultured without peptide, collected before COVID-19 vaccination. Receptor source: a human donor who received a COVID-19 vaccine. Both conserved end residues are part of each CDR3. D genes are given only for firm matches.

CDR3 protein	D gene	V gene	J gene	CDR3 length
CASSNGLAGARETQYF	TRBD2	TRBV7-2	TRBJ2-5	16
CASSWGLAGGRETQYF	TRBD2	TRBV6-6	TRBJ2-5	16
CASSSLKDGDSPLHF	NA	TRBV5-6	TRBJ1-6	15
CAWSGGTGNQPQHF	TRBD1	TRBV30	TRBJ1-5	14
CASSSKKSPFDTQYF	NA	TRBV13	TRBJ2-3	15
CASSLEQAYNEQFF	NA	TRBV5-1	TRBJ2-1	14
CASSSLTGGYGYTF	TRBD1	TRBV5-1	TRBJ1-2	14
CASSQVYSGNTIYF	NA	TRBV3-1/TRBV3-2	TRBJ1-3	14
CASSLTLGLTNVLTF	NA	TRBV7-3	TRBJ2-6	15
CASSTGGRETQYF	TRBD1	TRBV28	TRBJ2-5	13
CASQRDSTDTQYF	NA	TRBV10-2	TRBJ2-3	13
CASSPSNTGELFF	NA	TRBV18	TRBJ2-2	13
CATRRDLNTGELFF	NA	TRBV15	TRBJ2-2	14
CAWSGKTGQNEQFF	TRBD1	TRBV30	TRBJ2-1	14
CASSPFRDAYNSPLHF	NA	TRBV14	TRBJ1-6	16
CASSSTGGIPLF	TRBD1	TRBV4-2	TRBJ1-5	12
CSVERGQGGYGYTF	NA	TRBV29-1	TRBJ1-2	14
CASSHARLVLSTDTQYF	NA	TRBV7-8	TRBJ2-3	17
CASSRPPTLKNEKLFF	NA	TRBV19	TRBJ1-4	16